This T cell receptor beta chain was identified during a study of blood T cell repertoires in COVID-19 (TCRdb year 2020). Looking at the study overall: The collaborator samples originated in the United States, Italy and Spain and spanned the acute and convalescent phases of COVID-19. The material from the prospective study consisted of cDNA or gDNA derived from T cells, B-cell-depleted T cells, or PBMCs. The dataset comprised deeply sampled blood TCRbeta repertoires from subjects exposed to, actively infected with, or recovered from COVID-19. The repertoires were made available in a free public database intended to serve as a resource for research on the immune response to SARS-CoV-2. The samples were drawn from the first 160 participants of the ongoing ImmuneRACE study and from 950 to 1,500 subjects provided by 6 global collaborators. A de-identified subject ID, COVID-19 status, age in years and sex were almost always included in the sample metadata. HLA class I and class II types, where available, came from metadata supplied by the sample provider rather than from assay-based typing.

Collaborating institutions collected whole blood in K2EDTA tubes following their own protocols. For TCRbeta analysis, collaborators shipped samples in one of three forms: frozen whole blood, isolated PBMCs, or DNA extracted from either of those sample types. This clone was detected only a few times. Its cognate antigen has yet to be identified. No much larger clonotype is one base removed from it; base qualities were not supplied. Trimming at the junction amounts to 2 bases on V and 0 bases on J, and the germline ends lie 11 bases apart. The germline V gene provides CDR1 SGHVS and CDR2 FQNEAQ. The CDR3 goes from the cysteine to the phenylalanine over 16 residues. CDR3 DNA only is kept here, 48 bases in frame from base 1. On the study overall, not on this receptor specifically: How much clinical and demographic metadata was included differed by source and by participant, and the metadata was provided uncurated.

TCRbeta CDR3 regions were amplified from genomic DNA using the immunoSEQ Assay, a bias-controlled multiplex PCR. As for how the authors treated the data: The number of nucleated cells in each sample was estimated from the amplification of reference gene primers within the assay. To quantify the absolute abundance of each unique TCRbeta CDR3 rearrangement, sequence reads were collapsed and filtered. For each sample, productive Simpson clonality was calculated by taking the square root of Simpson's diversity index across productive rearrangements. Held by TCRdb, this immuneACCESS table contains in-frame sequences only and omits some clones. Under half of the omission traces to an unresolved V gene where checked; the cause of the rest is unknown. V and J calls plus clone size are reproduced from that table; the DNA served to infer D and trimming. A total of 150,000 to 200,000 clones appear in this sample, roughly four fifths of them only once. The ten largest clones take up 5.2% of the sample.

The specimen was peripheral blood. The V and J genes are TRBV7-8 and TRBJ1-5; the D gene identity is not certain. The clonotype was recovered from a woman aged 25 to 39 with acute or convalescent COVID-19. The encoded CDR3 is CASSLRRHISNQPQHF. The nucleotide sequence is TGTGCCAGCAGCTTAAGAAGACACATTAGCAATCAGCCCCAGCATTTT.